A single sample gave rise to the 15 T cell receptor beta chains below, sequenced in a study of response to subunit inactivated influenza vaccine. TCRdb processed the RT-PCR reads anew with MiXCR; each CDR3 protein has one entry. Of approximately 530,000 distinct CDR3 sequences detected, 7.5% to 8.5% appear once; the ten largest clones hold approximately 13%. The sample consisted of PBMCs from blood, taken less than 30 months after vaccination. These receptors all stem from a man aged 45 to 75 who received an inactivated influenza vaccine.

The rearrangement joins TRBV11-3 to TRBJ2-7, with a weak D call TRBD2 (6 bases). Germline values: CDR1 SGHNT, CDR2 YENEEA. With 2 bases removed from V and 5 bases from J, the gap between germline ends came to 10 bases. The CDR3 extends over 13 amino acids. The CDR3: CASSLMEGHEQYF. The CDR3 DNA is TGTGCCAGCAGCTTAATGGAGGGGCACGAGCAGTACTTC. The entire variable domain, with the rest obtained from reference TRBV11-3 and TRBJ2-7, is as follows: EAGVVQSPRYKIIEKKQPVAFWCNPISGHNTLYWYLQNLGQGPELLIRYENEEAVDDSQLPKDRFSAERLKGVDSTLKIQPAELGDSAVYLCASSLMEGHEQYFGPGTRLTVT.

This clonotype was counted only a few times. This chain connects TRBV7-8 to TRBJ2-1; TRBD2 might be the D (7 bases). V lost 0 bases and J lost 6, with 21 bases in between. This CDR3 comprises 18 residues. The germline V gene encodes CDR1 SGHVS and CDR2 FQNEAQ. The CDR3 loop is CASSLARPRGAKVNEQFF. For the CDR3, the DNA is TGTGCCAGCAGCTTAGCGCGTCCTCGGGGGGCGAAAGTCAATGAGCAGTTCTTC.

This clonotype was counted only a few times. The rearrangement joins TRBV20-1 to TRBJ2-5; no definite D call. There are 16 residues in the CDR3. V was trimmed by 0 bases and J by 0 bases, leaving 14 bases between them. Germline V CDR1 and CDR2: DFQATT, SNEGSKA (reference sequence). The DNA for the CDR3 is TGCAGTGCTAGAGACATCCGGGCGGAGAACCAAGAGACCCAGTACTTC. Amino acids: CSARDIRAENQETQYF.

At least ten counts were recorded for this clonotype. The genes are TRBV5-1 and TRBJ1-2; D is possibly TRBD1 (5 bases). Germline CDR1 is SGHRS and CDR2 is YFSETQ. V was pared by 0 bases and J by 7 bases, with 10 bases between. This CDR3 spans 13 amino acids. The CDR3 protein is CASSLDRLVGYTF. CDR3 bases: TGCGCCAGCAGCTTGGACAGGCTTGTTGGCTACACCTTC.

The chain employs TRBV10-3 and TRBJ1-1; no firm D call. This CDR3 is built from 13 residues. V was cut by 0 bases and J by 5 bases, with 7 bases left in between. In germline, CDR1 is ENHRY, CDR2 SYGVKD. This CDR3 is CAISESKQTEAFF. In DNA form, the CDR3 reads TGTGCCATCAGTGAGTCGAAGCAAACTGAAGCTTTCTTT.

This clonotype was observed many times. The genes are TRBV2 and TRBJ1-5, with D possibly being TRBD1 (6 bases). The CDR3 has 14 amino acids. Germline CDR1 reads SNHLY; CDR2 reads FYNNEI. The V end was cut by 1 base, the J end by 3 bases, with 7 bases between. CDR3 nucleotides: TGTGCCAGCAGTGAAGGGACAGTCAATCAGCCCCAGCATTTT. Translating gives CASSEGTVNQPQHF.

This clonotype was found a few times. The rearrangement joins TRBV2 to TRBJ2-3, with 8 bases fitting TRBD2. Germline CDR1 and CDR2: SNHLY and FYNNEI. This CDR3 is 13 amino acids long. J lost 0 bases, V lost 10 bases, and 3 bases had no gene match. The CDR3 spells CAKRGISTDTQYF. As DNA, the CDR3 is TGTGCCAAGCGGGGGATTAGCACAGATACGCAGTATTTT. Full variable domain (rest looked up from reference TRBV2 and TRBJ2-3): EPEVTQTPSHQVTQMGQEVILRCVPISNHLYFYWYRQILGQKVEFLVSFYNNEISEKSEIFDDQFSVERPDGSNFTLKIRSTKLEDSAMYFCAKRGISTDTQYFGPGTRLTVL.

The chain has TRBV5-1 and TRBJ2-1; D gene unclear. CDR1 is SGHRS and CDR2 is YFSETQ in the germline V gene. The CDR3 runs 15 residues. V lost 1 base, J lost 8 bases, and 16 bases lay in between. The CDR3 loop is CASSLLLREVDEQFF. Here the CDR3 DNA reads TGCGCCAGCAGCTTGCTCCTCCGAGAAGTGGATGAGCAGTTCTTC. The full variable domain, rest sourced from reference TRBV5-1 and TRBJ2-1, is KAGVTQTPRYLIKTRGQQVTLSCSPISGHRSVSWYQQTPGQGLQFLFEYFSETQRNKGNFPGRFSGRQFSNSRSEMNVSTLELGDSALYLCASSLLLREVDEQFFGPGTRLTVL.

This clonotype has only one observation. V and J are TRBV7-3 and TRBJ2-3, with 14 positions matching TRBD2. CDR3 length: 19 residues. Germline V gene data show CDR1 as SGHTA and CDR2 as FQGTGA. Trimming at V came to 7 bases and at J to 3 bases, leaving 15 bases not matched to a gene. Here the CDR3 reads CASTPPGTSGSVYTDTQYF. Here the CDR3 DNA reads TGTGCCAGCACCCCTCCCGGGACTAGCGGGAGTGTTTATACAGATACGCAGTATTTT.

CDR3 sequence reads: CSAREGLANTEAFF. CDR3 bases: TGCAGTGCTAGAGAAGGGCTAGCGAACACTGAAGCTTTCTTT. This chain connects TRBV20-1 to TRBJ1-1; D gene uncertain. Per germline, CDR1 DFQATT and CDR2 SNEGSKA (reference sequence). This CDR3 has 14 residues. Trimming took off 0 bases at V and 1 base at J, with 9 bases between the two ends.

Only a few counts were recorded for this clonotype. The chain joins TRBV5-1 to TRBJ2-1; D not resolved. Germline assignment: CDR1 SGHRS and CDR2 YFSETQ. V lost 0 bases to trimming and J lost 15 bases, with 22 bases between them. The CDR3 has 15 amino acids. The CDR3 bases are TGCGCCAGCAGCTTGGCCAGGCTAGTAAGGGATGAATTGTTCTTC. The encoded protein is CASSLARLVRDELFF.

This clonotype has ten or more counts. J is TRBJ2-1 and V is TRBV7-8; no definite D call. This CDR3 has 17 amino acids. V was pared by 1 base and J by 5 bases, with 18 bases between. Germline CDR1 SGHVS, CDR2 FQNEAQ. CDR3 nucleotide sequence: TGTGCCAGCAGCTTAGGTCCTAACAGTTTAAGGGACAATGAGCAGTTCTTC. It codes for CASSLGPNSLRDNEQFF.

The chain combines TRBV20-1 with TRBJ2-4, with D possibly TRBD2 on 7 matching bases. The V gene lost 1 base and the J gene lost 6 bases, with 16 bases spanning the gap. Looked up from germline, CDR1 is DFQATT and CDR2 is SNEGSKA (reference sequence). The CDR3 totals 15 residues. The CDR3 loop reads CSARVTGRGRNIQYF. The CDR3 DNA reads TGCAGTGCTAGAGTTACAGGGAGGGGTAGAAACATTCAGTACTTC.

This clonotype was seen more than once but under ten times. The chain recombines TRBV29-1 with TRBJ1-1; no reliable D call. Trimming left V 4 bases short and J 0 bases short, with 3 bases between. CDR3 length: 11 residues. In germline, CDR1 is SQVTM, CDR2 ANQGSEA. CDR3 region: CSVGMNTEAFF. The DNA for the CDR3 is TGCAGCGTTGGAATGAACACTGAAGCTTTCTTT. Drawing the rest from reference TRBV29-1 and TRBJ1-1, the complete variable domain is SAVISQKPSRDICQRGTSLTIQCQVDSQVTMMFWYRQQPGQSLTLIATANQGSEATYESGFVIDKFPISRPNLTFSTLTVSNMSPEDSSIYLCSVGMNTEAFFGQGTRLTVV.

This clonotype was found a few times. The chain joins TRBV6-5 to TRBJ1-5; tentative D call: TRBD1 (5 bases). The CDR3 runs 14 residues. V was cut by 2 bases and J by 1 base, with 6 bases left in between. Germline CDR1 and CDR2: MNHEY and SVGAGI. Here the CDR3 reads CASSYRGSNQPQHF. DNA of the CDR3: TGTGCCAGCAGTTACAGGGGAAGCAATCAGCCCCAGCATTTT.